This T cell receptor (beta chain) was recorded in a study of vaccination and CD4 T cells after COVID-19. Whole-study context: Post-COVID specimens were obtained a median about 100 days after diagnosis (range 35 to 161). The post-vaccine samples came a median approximately 72 days after dose two (range 14 to 241).

Indicated time point: late sampling 161 to 241 days after vaccination in three convalescent patients. Notes on this clonotype: The antigen is undetermined.

Study results and caveats: In convalescent patients, a median approximately 86% of post-vaccine SARS-CoV-2-reactive clones appeared only after vaccination. Median SARS-CoV-2-reactive clonotypes rose from roughly 22 to 38, not significantly.

TCRdb processed the PCR reads anew with MiXCR; each CDR3 protein has one entry. The sample lists approximately 30,000 distinct CDR3 sequences, over 40% seen once, with approximately 5.7% in the top ten. The TCR was taken from a human donor who had recovered from COVID-19. This material consisted of CD4+ T cells from blood, taken about 7 months after SARS-CoV-2 vaccination.

Here the CDR3 reads CASGTGNQETQYF. The CDR3 nucleotides are TGTGCCAGCGGGACAGGGAACCAAGAGACCCAGTACTTC. The chain recombines TRBV2 with TRBJ2-5; 9 positions agree with TRBD1. The V gene end was trimmed by 8 bases and the J gene end by 0 bases; junction bases not matched to a gene: 1. The CDR3 runs to 13 residues. The germline V gene has CDR1 SNHLY and CDR2 FYNNEI.